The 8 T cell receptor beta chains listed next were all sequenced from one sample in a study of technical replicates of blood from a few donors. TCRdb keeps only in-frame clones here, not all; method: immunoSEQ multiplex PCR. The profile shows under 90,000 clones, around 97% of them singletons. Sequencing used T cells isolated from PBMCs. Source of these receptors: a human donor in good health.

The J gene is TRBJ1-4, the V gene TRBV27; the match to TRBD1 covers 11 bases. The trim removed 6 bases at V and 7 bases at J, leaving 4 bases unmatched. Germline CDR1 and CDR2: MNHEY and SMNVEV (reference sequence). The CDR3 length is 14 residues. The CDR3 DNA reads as TGTGCCAGCAGGCCGGACAGGGGGCGTGAAAAACTGTTTTTT. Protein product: CASRPDRGREKLFF. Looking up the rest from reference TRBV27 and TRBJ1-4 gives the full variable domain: EAQVTQNPRYLITVTGKKLTVTCSQNMNHEYMSWYRQDPGLGLRQIYYSMNVEVTDKGDVPEGYKVSRKEKRNFPLILESPSPNQTSLYFCASRPDRGREKLFFGSGTQLSVL.

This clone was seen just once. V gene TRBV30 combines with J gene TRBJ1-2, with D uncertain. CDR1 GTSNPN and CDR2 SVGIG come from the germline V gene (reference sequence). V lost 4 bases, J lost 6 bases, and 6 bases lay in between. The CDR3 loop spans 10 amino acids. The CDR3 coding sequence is TGTGCCTGGAAAGCCAATGGCTACACCTTC. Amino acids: CAWKANGYTF.

The CDR3 spells CASSPNPGTGGKYEQYF. DNA of the CDR3: TGTGCCAGTAGTCCGAACCCCGGGACAGGGGGCAAATACGAGCAGTACTTC. The chain recombines TRBV19 with TRBJ2-7; 12 bases are shared with TRBD1. Germline V gene lookup returns CDR1 LNHDA and CDR2 SQIVND (reference sequence). The junction had 12 bases not matched to a gene; V was cut back by 5 bases and J by 4 bases. The CDR3 covers 17 residues. Full variable domain (remainder filled in from reference TRBV19 and TRBJ2-7): DGGITQSPKYLFRKEGQNVTLSCEQNLNHDAMYWYRQDPGQGLRLIYYSQIVNDFQKGDIAEGYSVSREKKESFPLTVTSAQKNPTAFYLCASSPNPGTGGKYEQYFGPGTRLTVT.

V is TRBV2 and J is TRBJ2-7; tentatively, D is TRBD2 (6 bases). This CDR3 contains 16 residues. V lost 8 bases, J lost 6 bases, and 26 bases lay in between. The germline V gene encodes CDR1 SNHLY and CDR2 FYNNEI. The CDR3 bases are TGTGCCAGCTCACCCAACGCGGGACTCGGACCGGGCGAGCAGTACTTC. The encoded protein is CASSPNAGLGPGEQYF.

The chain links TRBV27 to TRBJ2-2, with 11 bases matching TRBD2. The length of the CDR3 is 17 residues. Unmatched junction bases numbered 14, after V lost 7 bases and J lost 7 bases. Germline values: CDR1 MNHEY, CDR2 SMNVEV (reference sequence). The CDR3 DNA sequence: TGTGCCAGCAAAAGAGAACTAGCGGGAGTTGCGGTCGGGGAGCTGTTTTTT. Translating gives CASKRELAGVAVGELFF.

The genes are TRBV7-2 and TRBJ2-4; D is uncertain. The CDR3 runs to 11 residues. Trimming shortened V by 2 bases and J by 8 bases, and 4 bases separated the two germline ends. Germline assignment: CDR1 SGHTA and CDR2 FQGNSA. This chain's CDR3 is CASSLTDIQYF. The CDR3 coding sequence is TGTGCCAGCAGCTTAACGGACATTCAGTACTTC.

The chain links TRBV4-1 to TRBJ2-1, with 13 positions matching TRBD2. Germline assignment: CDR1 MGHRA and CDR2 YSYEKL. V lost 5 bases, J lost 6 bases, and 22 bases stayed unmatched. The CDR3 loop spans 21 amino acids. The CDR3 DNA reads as TGCGCCAGCAGCGGCGCCTGGTTTTCCTCTCTAGGACTAGCGGGAGCCAATGAGCAGTTCTTC. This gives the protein CASSGAWFSSLGLAGANEQFF.

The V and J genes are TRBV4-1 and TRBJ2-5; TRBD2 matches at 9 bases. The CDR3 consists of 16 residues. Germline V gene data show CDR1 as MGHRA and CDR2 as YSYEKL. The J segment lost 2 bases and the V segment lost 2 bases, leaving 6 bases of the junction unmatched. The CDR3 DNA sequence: TGCGCCAGCAGCCAATCCCTAGCGGGGATACAAGAGACCCAGTACTTC. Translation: CASSQSLAGIQETQYF.